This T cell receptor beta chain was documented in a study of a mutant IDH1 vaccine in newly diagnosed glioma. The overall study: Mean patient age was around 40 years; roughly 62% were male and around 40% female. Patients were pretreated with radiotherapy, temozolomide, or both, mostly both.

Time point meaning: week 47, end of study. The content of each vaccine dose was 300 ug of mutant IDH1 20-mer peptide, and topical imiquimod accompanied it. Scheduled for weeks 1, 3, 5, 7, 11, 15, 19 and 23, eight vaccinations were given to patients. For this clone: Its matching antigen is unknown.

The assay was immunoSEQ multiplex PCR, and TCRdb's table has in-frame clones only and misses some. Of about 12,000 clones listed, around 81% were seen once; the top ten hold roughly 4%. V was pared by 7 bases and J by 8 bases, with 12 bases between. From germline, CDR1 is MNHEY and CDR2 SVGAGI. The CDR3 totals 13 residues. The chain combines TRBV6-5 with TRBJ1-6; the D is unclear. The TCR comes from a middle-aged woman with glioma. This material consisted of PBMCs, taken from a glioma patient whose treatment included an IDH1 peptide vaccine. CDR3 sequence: CASMRAADSPLHF. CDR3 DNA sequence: TGTGCCAGCATGAGAGCGGCCGATTCACCCCTCCACTTT.